These 21 T cell receptor beta chains were sequenced from one sample in a study of T cell responses to AZD1222 COVID-19 vaccine. Here immunoSEQ multiplex PCR was the method, and the copy in TCRdb shows in-frame clones only, minus some. Here the sample spans 150,000 or so clones, roughly four fifths being singletons. The specimen was peripheral blood, collected on day 0 of MenACWY control vaccination. These receptors were taken from an adult in good health.

The chain uses TRBV6-4 and TRBJ1-2, with TRBD1 as a possible D gene (5 bases). This CDR3 comprises 13 residues. Germline CDR1 MRHNA, CDR2 SNTAGT. V lost 3 bases to trimming and J lost 4 bases, with 9 bases between them. CDR3 DNA: TGTGCCAGCAGTGAATTCGGGACCTATGGCTACACCTTC. Amino acid sequence: CASSEFGTYGYTF.

V gene TRBV7-9 combines with J gene TRBJ2-1; perhaps TRBD2 as D (7 bases). This CDR3 contains 15 residues. Germline V CDR1 and CDR2: SEHNR, FQNEAQ (reference sequence). V was clipped by 5 bases and J by 5 bases, with 16 bases between them. The CDR3 loop is CASSGRRGANNEQFF. The CDR3 bases are TGTGCCAGCAGCGGAAGACGGGGGGCCAACAATGAGCAGTTCTTC.

The J gene is TRBJ1-6, the V gene TRBV5-1, with D unresolved. The V end lost 0 bases, the J end lost 10 bases, and 14 bases lay between the germline ends. Germline assignment: CDR1 SGHRS and CDR2 YFSETQ. The CDR3 is made up of 15 amino acids. The DNA of the CDR3 is TGCGCCAGCAGCTTGGGTGCAATAGGGAACTCACCCCTCCACTTT. Protein: CASSLGAIGNSPLHF.

In this sample, this clone turned up once. The chain combines TRBV24-1 with TRBJ1-5; TRBD1 is a possible D gene (6 bases). Germline CDR1 reads KGHDR; CDR2 reads SFDVKD. The V end was cut by 5 bases, the J end by 7 bases, with 14 bases between. This CDR3 contains 14 residues. The CDR3 protein is CATSGRGAAQPQHF. CDR3 DNA sequence: TGTGCCACCAGTGGTCGGGGGGCCGCACAGCCCCAGCATTTT.

The rearrangement uses TRBV14 and TRBJ2-2; unclear D gene. Trimming stripped 1 base from V and 2 bases from J, with 8 bases between. Germline CDR1 and CDR2: SGHDN and FVKESK. The CDR3 has 15 amino acids. CDR3 coding DNA: TGTGCCAGCAGCCAAGGAACAACAAACACCGGGGAGCTGTTTTTT. It specifies CASSQGTTNTGELFF. The full variable domain, rest sourced from reference TRBV14 and TRBJ2-2, is EAGVTQFPSHSVIEKGQTVTLRCDPISGHDNLYWYRRVMGKEIKFLLHFVKESKQDESGMPNNRFLAERTGGTYSTLKVQPAELEDSGVYFCASSQGTTNTGELFFGEGSRLTVL.

This clone was seen more than once but under ten times. This chain links TRBV6-5 with TRBJ1-2; TRBD1 is a possible D gene (6 bases). The V gene's germline CDR1 is MNHEY and CDR2 SVGAGI. V lost 6 bases, J lost 4 bases, and 12 bases lay in between. CDR3 length: 13 residues. CDR3 amino acids: CASRDPGVYGYTF. The DNA of the CDR3 is TGTGCCAGCAGAGACCCAGGGGTCTATGGCTACACCTTC.

The chain employs TRBV6-5 and TRBJ1-3, with D unclear. Between the trimmed V and J ends, which lost 0 bases and 2 bases, there was a span of 11 bases. In germline, CDR1 is MNHEY, CDR2 SVGAGI. The CDR3 is 16 residues long. The CDR3 sequence: CASSYSGTDTGNTIYF. The CDR3 DNA follows: TGTGCCAGCAGTTACTCGGGCACCGACACTGGAAACACCATATATTTT.

This chain uses TRBV12-3 or TRBV12-4 with TRBJ2-1, with D maybe TRBD1 (6 bases). This CDR3 is 12 amino acids long. V was shortened by 7 bases and J by 15 bases, with 19 bases between the two germline ends. CDR3 sequence: CASTKGPSQGFF. CDR3 DNA sequence: TGTGCCAGCACTAAGGGGCCTTCACAGGGGTTCTTC.

This chain connects TRBV21-1 to TRBJ2-7; the table's D gene call, TRBD2, was not cross checked with the DNA. TRBV21-1 is termed a pseudogene. The CDR3 runs 12 residues. The CDR3 DNA follows: TGTGCCAGCAGCAAAGTCGGTAAGGAGCAGTACGTC. Translated, it gives CASSKVGKEQYV.

The chain has TRBV15 and TRBJ2-2, with D maybe TRBD1 (7 bases). Looked up from germline, CDR1 is LNHNV and CDR2 is YYDKDF (reference sequence). The V end was cut by 5 bases, the J end by 6 bases, with 13 bases between. The CDR3 runs 14 residues. This chain's CDR3 is CATSLLRGAGELFF. For the CDR3, the DNA is TGTGCCACCAGCTTACTCAGGGGGGCCGGGGAGCTGTTTTTT.

The chain has TRBV5-1 and TRBJ1-1, with TRBD1 matching 9 bases. This CDR3 contains 14 residues. The V segment lost 4 bases and the J segment 5 bases; nucleotides outside the gene matches: 6. Germline CDR1 is SGHRS and CDR2 is YFSETQ. The CDR3 DNA reads as TGCGCCAGCAGCATAGGACAGGGGAGAACTGAAGCTTTCTTT. Amino acid sequence: CASSIGQGRTEAFF.

The rearrangement links TRBV18 to TRBJ1-6; D is unresolved. The germline V and J ends were trimmed by 5 bases and 0 bases, with 8 bases remaining between them. The CDR3 spans 15 residues. Germline lookup yields CDR1 KGHSH and CDR2 LQKENI. The CDR3 sequence is CASSSMSSYNSPLHF. DNA for the CDR3: TGTGCCAGCTCATCGATGAGCTCCTATAATTCACCCCTCCACTTT.

The chain couples TRBV9 to TRBJ2-1; D not certain. The V gene lost 0 bases and the J gene lost 2 bases, with 6 bases spanning the gap. Germline CDR1 and CDR2: SGDLS and YYNGEE. The CDR3 has 14 amino acids. This CDR3 reads CASSVEAPYNEQFF. CDR3 nucleotide sequence: TGTGCCAGCAGCGTAGAGGCCCCCTACAATGAGCAGTTCTTC.

The chain joins TRBV4-2 to TRBJ2-5, with 7 bases lining up with TRBD2. CDR3 length: 15 residues. V shed 0 bases, J shed 5 bases, and the junction held 6 bases outside the gene matches. From germline, CDR1 is LGHNA and CDR2 YNFKEQ. The CDR3 loop is CASSQDRGDTETQYF. The CDR3 bases are TGTGCCAGCAGCCAAGACCGGGGGGATACGGAGACCCAGTACTTC.

This chain links TRBV5-1 with TRBJ1-1, with a tentative D call TRBD1 (6 bases). This CDR3 comprises 20 residues. The V gene's germline CDR1 is SGHRS and CDR2 YFSETQ. V was cut by 5 bases and J by 2 bases, with 31 bases left in between. In DNA form, the CDR3 reads TGCGCCAGCAGAAGTCGGACGGTAGTACAGGGACCAAATCTAAACACTGAAGCTTTCTTT. Translating it yields CASRSRTVVQGPNLNTEAFF.

J is TRBJ2-5 and V is TRBV15; tentatively, D is TRBD1 (6 bases). The CDR3 runs to 14 residues. The germline CDR1 and CDR2 sequences are LNHNV and YYDKDF (reference sequence). V dropped 4 bases and J dropped 4 bases, with 13 bases sitting between them. CDR3 DNA sequence: TGTGCCACCAGCACTCGACAGACAGGAGAGACCCAGTACTTC. Translating gives CATSTRQTGETQYF.

The chain employs TRBV12-3 or TRBV12-4 and TRBJ1-3, with D hard to call. V shed 8 bases and J shed 7 bases, with 12 bases lying between them. The CDR3 sequence is 12 residues long. This CDR3 is CASCPSTNTIYF. CDR3 nucleotide sequence: TGTGCCAGCTGCCCAAGTACGAACACCATATATTTT.

The CDR3 loop reads CASSQDGLVNEQFF. The CDR3 nucleotides are TGTGCCAGCAGCCAAGATGGCCTAGTCAATGAGCAGTTCTTC. The rearrangement links TRBV3-1 (or the pseudogene TRBV3-2) to TRBJ2-1; no definite D call. Germline CDR1 is LGHDT and CDR2 is YNNKEL (reference sequence). The CDR3 consists of 14 residues. V was clipped by 0 bases and J by 6 bases, with 9 bases between them.

V usage is TRBV29-1 and J usage is TRBJ2-5, with D perhaps TRBD1 (5 bases). The CDR3 is 15 amino acids. Germline values: CDR1 SQVTM, CDR2 ANQGSEA. Trimming took off 0 bases at V and 5 bases at J, with 16 bases between the two ends. The CDR3 coding sequence is TGCAGCGTTGAAGATCCAACCGACAGTCGGGAGACCCAGTACTTC. Encoded protein: CSVEDPTDSRETQYF.

This clone was detected only a few times. The genes are TRBV27 and TRBJ2-7, with D perhaps TRBD2 (6 bases). V was shortened by 6 bases and J by 3 bases, with 12 bases between the two germline ends. The germline CDR1 and CDR2 sequences are MNHEY and SMNVEV (reference sequence). CDR3 length equals 13 residues. The CDR3 DNA reads TGTGCCAGCAGGGGGACTGCCAACTACGAGCAGTACTTC. This codes for CASRGTANYEQYF.

This chain links TRBV9 with TRBJ1-4; the D gene is possibly TRBD1 (6 bases). The CDR3 runs 15 residues. V was trimmed by 0 bases and J by 7 bases, leaving 13 bases between them. From germline, CDR1 is SGDLS and CDR2 YYNGEE. CDR3: CASSVAGGGSEKLFF. The DNA for the CDR3 is TGTGCCAGCAGCGTAGCGGGGGGCGGGAGTGAAAAACTGTTTTTT.